A single sample gave rise to the 3 T cell receptor beta chains below, sequenced in a study of cytomegalovirus exposure and HLA in healthy donors. PCR was performed using 60 Vbeta and 13 Jbeta primers. TCRdb's copy holds only in-frame clones and misses some; the assay was immunoSEQ multiplex PCR. The data show 100,000 to 150,000 clones, roughly 79% seen once. The sequenced sample was PBMCs. The receptors shown here come from a woman aged 18-35 years in good health and CMV-seronegative.

The chain couples TRBV5-4 to TRBJ2-5, with D tentatively TRBD1 (9 bases). Trimming left V 5 bases short and J 5 bases short, with 13 bases between. Germline CDR1 is SGHNT and CDR2 is YYREEE (reference sequence). This CDR3 region has 13 residues. The CDR3 DNA reads TGTGCCAGCAGTAGCGGGACAGGGGAGACCCAGTACTTC. Protein sequence: CASSSGTGETQYF.

V usage is TRBV30 and J usage is TRBJ2-2, with 7 bases aligning to TRBD1. V lost 4 bases to trimming and J lost 7 bases; unmatched junction nucleotides: 9. In germline, CDR1 is GTSNPN, CDR2 SVGIG (reference sequence). The CDR3 runs to 14 residues. The CDR3 region is CAWNGQVTNGELFF. CDR3 bases: TGTGCCTGGAACGGACAGGTTACAAACGGGGAGCTGTTTTTT.

The rearrangement links TRBV28 to TRBJ2-3; the match to TRBD2 covers 7 bases. Per the germline V gene, CDR1 is MDHEN and CDR2 is SYDVKM. J gave up 2 bases and V 4 bases, and 12 bases lay outside the gene matches. This CDR3 contains 17 residues. This CDR3 is CASSSPTSSGLTDTQYF. The DNA for the CDR3 is TGTGCCAGCAGTTCCCCCACTTCTAGCGGTCTCACAGATACGCAGTATTTT.